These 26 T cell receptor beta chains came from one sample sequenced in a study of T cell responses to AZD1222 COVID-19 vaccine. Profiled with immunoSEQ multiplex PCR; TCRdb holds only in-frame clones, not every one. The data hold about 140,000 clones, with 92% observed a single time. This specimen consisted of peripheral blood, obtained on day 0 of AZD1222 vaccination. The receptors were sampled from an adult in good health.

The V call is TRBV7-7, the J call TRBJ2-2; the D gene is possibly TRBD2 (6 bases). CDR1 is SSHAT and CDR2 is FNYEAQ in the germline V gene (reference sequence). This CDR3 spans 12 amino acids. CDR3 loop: CASGRSPGELFF. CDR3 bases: TGTGCTAGCGGACGGAGTCCCGGGGAGCTGTTTTTT. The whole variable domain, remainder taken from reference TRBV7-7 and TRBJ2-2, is GAGVSQSPRYKVTKRGQDVTLRCDPISSHATLYWYQQALGQGPEFLTYFNYEAQPDKSGLPSDRFSAERPEGSISTLTIQRTEQRDSAMYRCASGRSPGELFFGEGSRLTVL.

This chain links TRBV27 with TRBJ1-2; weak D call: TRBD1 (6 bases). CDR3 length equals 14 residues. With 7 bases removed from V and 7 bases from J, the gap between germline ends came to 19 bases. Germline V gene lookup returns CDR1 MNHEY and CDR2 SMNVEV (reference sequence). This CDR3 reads CASKRGGGRSGYTF. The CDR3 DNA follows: TGTGCCAGCAAAAGAGGAGGGGGGCGAAGTGGCTACACCTTC.

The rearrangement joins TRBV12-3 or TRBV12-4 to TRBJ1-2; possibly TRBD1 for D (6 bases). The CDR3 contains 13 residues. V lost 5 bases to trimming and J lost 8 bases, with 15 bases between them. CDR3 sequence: CASSMWDNQGYTF. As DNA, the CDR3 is TGTGCCAGCAGTATGTGGGACAATCAGGGCTACACCTTC.

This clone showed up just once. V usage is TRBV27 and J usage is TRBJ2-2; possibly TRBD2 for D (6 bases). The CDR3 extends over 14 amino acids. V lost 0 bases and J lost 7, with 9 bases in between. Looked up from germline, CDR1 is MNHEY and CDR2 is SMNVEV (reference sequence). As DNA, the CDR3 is TGTGCCAGCAGTTTATCGTGGGGAGGCGGGGAGCTGTTTTTT. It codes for CASSLSWGGGELFF.

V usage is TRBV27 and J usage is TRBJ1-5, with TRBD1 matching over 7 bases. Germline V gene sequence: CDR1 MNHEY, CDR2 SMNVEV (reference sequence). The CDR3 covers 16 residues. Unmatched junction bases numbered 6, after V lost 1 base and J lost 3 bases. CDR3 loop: CASSLYPGQINQPQHF. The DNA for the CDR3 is TGTGCCAGCAGTTTATATCCGGGACAGATCAATCAGCCCCAGCATTTT.

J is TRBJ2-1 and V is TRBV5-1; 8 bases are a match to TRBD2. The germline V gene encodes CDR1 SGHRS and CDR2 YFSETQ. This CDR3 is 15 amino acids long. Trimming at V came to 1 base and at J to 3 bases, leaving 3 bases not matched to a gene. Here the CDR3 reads CASSLTSGLYNEQFF. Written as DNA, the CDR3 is TGCGCCAGCAGCTTGACTAGCGGACTCTACAATGAGCAGTTCTTC.

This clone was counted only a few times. CDR3: CASRRTGITEAFF. In nucleotides, the CDR3 is TGTGCCAGCAGAAGGACAGGTATAACTGAAGCTTTCTTT. The rearrangement uses TRBV6-5 and TRBJ1-1, with TRBD1 matching over 7 bases. V lost 6 bases and J lost 5; bases outside the gene matches: 6. The germline CDR1 and CDR2 sequences are MNHEY and SVGAGI. This CDR3 contains 13 residues.

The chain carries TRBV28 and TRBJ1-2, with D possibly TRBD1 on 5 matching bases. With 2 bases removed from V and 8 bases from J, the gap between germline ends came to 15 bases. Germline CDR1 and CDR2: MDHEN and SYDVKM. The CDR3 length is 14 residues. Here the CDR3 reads CASSLVWGYRGYTF. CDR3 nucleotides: TGTGCCAGCAGTTTAGTTTGGGGGTATCGCGGCTACACCTTC.

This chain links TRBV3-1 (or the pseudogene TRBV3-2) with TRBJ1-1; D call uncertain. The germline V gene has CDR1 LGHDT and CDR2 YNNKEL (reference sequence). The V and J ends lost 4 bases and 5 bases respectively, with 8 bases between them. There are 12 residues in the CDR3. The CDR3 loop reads CASSRRGTEAFF. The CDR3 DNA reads TGTGCCAGCAGCCGGAGAGGGACTGAAGCTTTCTTT.

The CDR3 reads CASSQDAGTGGDTSYGYTF. The DNA for the CDR3 is TGTGCCAGCAGCCAAGATGCAGGGACAGGGGGCGATACTTCCTATGGCTACACCTTC. This sequence joins TRBV3-1 (or the pseudogene TRBV3-2) and TRBJ1-2, with TRBD1 identical over 12 bases. Germline V gene lookup returns CDR1 LGHDT and CDR2 YNNKEL (reference sequence). After removal of 0 bases from V and 4 bases from J, the junction contained 12 bases not matched to a gene. This CDR3 comprises 19 residues.

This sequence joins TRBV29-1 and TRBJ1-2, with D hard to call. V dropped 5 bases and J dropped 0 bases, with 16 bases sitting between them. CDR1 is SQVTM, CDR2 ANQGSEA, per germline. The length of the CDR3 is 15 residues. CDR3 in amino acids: CSVLTRYQANYGYTF. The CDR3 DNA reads TGCAGCGTTCTAACCCGATACCAAGCTAACTATGGCTACACCTTC.

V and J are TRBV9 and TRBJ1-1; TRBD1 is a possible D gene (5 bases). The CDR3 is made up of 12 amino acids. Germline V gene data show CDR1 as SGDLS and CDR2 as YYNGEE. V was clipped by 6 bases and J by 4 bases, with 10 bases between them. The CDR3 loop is CASTQGATEAFF. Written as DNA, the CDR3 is TGTGCCAGCACCCAGGGAGCCACTGAAGCTTTCTTT.

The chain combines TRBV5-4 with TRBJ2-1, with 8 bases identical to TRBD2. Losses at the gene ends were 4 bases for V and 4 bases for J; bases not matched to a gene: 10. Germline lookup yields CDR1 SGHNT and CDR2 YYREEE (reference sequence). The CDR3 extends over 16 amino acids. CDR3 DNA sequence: TGTGCCAGCAGCCCTCGGGGGGGGGTACAATACAATGAGCAGTTCTTC. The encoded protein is CASSPRGGVQYNEQFF.

CDR3 in DNA: TGTGCCAGCAGTTCCCGGGACAGGGGAGATTCACCCCTCCACTTT. Its protein product is CASSSRDRGDSPLHF. V is TRBV5-4 and J is TRBJ1-6, with TRBD1 matching over 10 bases. Losses at the gene ends were 5 bases for V and 8 bases for J; bases not matched to a gene: 7. Germline CDR1 is SGHNT and CDR2 is YYREEE (reference sequence). The CDR3 runs 15 residues.

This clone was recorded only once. For the CDR3, the DNA is TGCGCCAGCCGCCTCTCCGCACAGAATGAGCAGTTCTTC. It codes for CASRLSAQNEQFF. The chain couples TRBV4-1 to TRBJ2-1; D is undetermined. This CDR3 has 13 residues. Germline CDR1 is MGHRA and CDR2 is YSYEKL. Trimming took 8 bases from V and 7 from J, leaving 15 bases between them.

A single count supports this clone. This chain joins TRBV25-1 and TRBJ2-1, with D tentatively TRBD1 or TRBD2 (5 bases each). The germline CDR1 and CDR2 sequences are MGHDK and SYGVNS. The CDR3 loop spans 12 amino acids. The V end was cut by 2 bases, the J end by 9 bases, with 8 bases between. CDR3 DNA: TGTGCCAGCAGTGAAGGGGGTCGTGAGCAGTTCTTC. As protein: CASSEGGREQFF.

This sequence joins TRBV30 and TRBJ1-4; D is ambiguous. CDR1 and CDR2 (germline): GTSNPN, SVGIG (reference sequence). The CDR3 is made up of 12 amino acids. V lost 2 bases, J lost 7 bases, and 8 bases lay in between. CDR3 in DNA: TGTGCCTGGAGTCCGACGACTGAAAAACTGTTTTTT. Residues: CAWSPTTEKLFF.

In DNA form, the CDR3 reads TGTGCCAGCAGTTACGGGCTTAACACTGAAGCTTTCTTT. It yields the protein CASSYGLNTEAFF. The chain has TRBV27 and TRBJ1-1; D is unclear. Between the trimmed V and J ends, which lost 4 bases and 2 bases, there was a span of 8 bases. Germline lookup yields CDR1 MNHEY and CDR2 SMNVEV (reference sequence). The CDR3 has 13 residues.

The CDR3 loop reads CASSPRTPPGEGTYEQYF. CDR3 nucleotide sequence: TGTGCCAGCAGCCCCCGGACCCCGCCAGGGGAGGGGACCTACGAGCAGTACTTC. V gene TRBV7-9 combines with J gene TRBJ2-7, with a possible D match to TRBD2 (7 bases). In germline, CDR1 is SEHNR, CDR2 FQNEAQ (reference sequence). Trimming shortened V by 5 bases and J by 2 bases, and 25 bases separated the two germline ends. The CDR3 spans 18 residues. Filled out from reference TRBV7-9 and TRBJ2-7, the complete variable domain reads DTGVSQNPRHKITKRGQNVTFRCDPISEHNRLYWYRQTLGQGPEFLTYFQNEAQLEKSRLLSDRFSAERPKGSFSTLEIQRTEQGDSAMYLCASSPRTPPGEGTYEQYFGPGTRLTVT.

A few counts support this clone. The CDR3 coding sequence is TGTGCCAGTAGTATAGGCGATAGCGGCTCCTACGAGCAGTACTTC. Its translation: CASSIGDSGSYEQYF. V is TRBV19 and J is TRBJ2-7, with a tentative D call TRBD2 (6 bases). CDR3 length equals 15 residues. In germline, CDR1 is LNHDA, CDR2 SQIVND (reference sequence). The ends were cut back, 1 base at V and 0 bases at J, with 10 bases in the middle.

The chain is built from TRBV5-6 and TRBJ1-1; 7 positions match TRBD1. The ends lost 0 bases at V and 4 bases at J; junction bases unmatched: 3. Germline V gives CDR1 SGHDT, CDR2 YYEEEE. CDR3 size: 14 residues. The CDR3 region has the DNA TGTGCCAGCAGCTTGGGAGGACAGGTCACTGAAGCTTTCTTT. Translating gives CASSLGGQVTEAFF.

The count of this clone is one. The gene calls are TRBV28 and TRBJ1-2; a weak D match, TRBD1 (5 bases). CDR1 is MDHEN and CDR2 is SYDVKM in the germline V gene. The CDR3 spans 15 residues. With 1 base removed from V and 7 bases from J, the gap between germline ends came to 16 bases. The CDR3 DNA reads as TGTGCCAGCAGTTTATATCGAGCAGGGACGCGTGGCTACACCTTC. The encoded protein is CASSLYRAGTRGYTF.

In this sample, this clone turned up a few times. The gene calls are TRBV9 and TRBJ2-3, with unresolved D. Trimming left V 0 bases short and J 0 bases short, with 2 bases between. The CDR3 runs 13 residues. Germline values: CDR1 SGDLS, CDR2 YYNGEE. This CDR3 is CASSVASTDTQYF. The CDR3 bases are TGTGCCAGCAGCGTAGCAAGCACAGATACGCAGTATTTT. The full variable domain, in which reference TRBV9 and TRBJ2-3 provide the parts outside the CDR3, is DSGVTQTPKHLITATGQRVTLRCSPRSGDLSVYWYQQSLDQGLQFLIQYYNGEERAKGNILERFSAQQFPDLHSELNLSSLELGDSALYFCASSVASTDTQYFGPGTRLTVL.

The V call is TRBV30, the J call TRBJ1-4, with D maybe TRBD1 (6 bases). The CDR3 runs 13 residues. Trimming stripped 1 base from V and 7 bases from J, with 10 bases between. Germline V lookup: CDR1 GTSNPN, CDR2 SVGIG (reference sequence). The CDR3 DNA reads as TGTGCCTGGAGTGGGGCAGGGGCTGAAAAACTGTTTTTT. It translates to CAWSGAGAEKLFF. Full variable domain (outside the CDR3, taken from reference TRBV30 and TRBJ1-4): SQTIHQWPATLVQPVGSPLSLECTVEGTSNPNLYWYRQAAGRGLQLLFYSVGIGQISSEVPQNLSASRPQDRQFILSSKKLLLSDSGFYLCAWSGAGAEKLFFGSGTQLSVL.

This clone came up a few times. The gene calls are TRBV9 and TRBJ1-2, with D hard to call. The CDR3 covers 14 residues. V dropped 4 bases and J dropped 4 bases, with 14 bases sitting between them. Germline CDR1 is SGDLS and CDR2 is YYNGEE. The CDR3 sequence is CASSPRGAGYGYTF. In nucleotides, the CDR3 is TGTGCCAGCAGCCCCCGGGGAGCTGGCTATGGCTACACCTTC. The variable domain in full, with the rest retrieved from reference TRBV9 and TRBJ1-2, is DSGVTQTPKHLITATGQRVTLRCSPRSGDLSVYWYQQSLDQGLQFLIQYYNGEERAKGNILERFSAQQFPDLHSELNLSSLELGDSALYFCASSPRGAGYGYTFGSGTRLTVV.

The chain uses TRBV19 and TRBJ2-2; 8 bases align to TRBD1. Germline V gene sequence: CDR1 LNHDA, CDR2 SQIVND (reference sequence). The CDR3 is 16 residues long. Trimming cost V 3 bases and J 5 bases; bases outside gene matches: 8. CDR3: CASSIPGQGITGELFF. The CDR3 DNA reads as TGTGCCAGTAGTATCCCCGGACAGGGTATAACCGGGGAGCTGTTTTTT.